This TCR beta chain is drawn from a study of long-term antiretroviral therapy in people with HIV. The CDR3 consists of 16 residues. V lost 3 bases, J lost 0 bases, and 3 bases stayed unmatched. CDR1 and CDR2 from the germline V gene are SGHAT and FQNNGV. Each participant with HIV received care in the United States. Note on this clone: Its antigen is not identified.

Study conclusions and caveats: Whichever time point was examined, clones expanded before ART dominated the repertoire. Relative to control repertoires, HIV repertoires exhibited narrower CDR3 length ranges.

Version v3.0 of the immunoSEQ assay ran at survey level. Produced via immunoSEQ multiplex PCR; TCRdb's table is partial and in-frame only. Found here are 14,000 or so clones, around 80% of them singletons; the top ten hold around 30%. J is TRBJ1-3 and V is TRBV11-2, with 9 bases matching TRBD1. This TCR came from a man aged 35 to 55 with HIV. The source material was unsorted PBMCs, sampled 3.1 years after starting antiretroviral therapy. CDR3 amino acids: CASSFGDRVSGNTIYF. In DNA form, the CDR3 reads TGTGCCAGCAGCTTTGGGGACAGGGTCTCTGGAAACACCATATATTTT.